This record covers a single T cell receptor (beta chain). This entry comes from a study of shared clonotypes between healthy human individuals. Repertoires were generated with immunoSEQ multiplex PCR, while TCRdb's copy carries only in-frame clones and drops some. Among some 1,100,000 clones listed, 75% to 80% were seen once. CDR3 length: 15 amino acids. Trimming shortened V by 0 bases and J by 0 bases, and 7 bases separated the two germline ends. Looked up from germline, CDR1 is MNHEY and CDR2 is SMNVEV (reference sequence). The sample consisted of memory CD4+ T cells from PBMCs. Subset of the sample: CD45RA-negative fraction. The V and J genes are TRBV27 and TRBJ2-3; no firm D call. The clonotype comes from a man between 18 and 35 years old in good health. Some clones in this sample may be carry-over from other donors' samples. The CDR3 region is CASSLSHPSTDTQYF. CDR3 DNA sequence: TGTGCCAGCAGTTTATCCCACCCGAGCACAGATACGCAGTATTTT.